This T cell receptor beta chain was sequenced in a study of T cell responses to AZD1222 COVID-19 vaccine. Study results and limitations: Of the AZD1222 recipients, only 5 or 6 were seropositive at baseline. Clonal diversity was possibly underestimated, and white British individuals and females predominated among donors.

V was trimmed by 3 bases and J by 1 base, leaving 9 bases between them. CDR1 and CDR2 from the germline V gene are SEHNR and FQNEAQ (reference sequence). The CDR3 is made up of 14 amino acids. Using immunoSEQ multiplex PCR, the repertoire was profiled, and TCRdb retains in-frame clones only, with some absent. The sample includes approximately 190,000 clones, roughly 92% seen only once; the top ten take 1% to 1.5%. In regard to this clone: Its matching antigen is unknown.

Sequenced material: peripheral blood, taken on day 0 of AZD1222 vaccination. This TCR came from an adult in good health. This rearrangement joins TRBV7-9 to TRBJ1-1, with a possible D match to TRBD1 (5 bases). The CDR3 sequence: CASSFQGTNTEAFF. CDR3 bases: TGTGCCAGCAGCTTCCAGGGCACGAACACTGAAGCTTTCTTT.